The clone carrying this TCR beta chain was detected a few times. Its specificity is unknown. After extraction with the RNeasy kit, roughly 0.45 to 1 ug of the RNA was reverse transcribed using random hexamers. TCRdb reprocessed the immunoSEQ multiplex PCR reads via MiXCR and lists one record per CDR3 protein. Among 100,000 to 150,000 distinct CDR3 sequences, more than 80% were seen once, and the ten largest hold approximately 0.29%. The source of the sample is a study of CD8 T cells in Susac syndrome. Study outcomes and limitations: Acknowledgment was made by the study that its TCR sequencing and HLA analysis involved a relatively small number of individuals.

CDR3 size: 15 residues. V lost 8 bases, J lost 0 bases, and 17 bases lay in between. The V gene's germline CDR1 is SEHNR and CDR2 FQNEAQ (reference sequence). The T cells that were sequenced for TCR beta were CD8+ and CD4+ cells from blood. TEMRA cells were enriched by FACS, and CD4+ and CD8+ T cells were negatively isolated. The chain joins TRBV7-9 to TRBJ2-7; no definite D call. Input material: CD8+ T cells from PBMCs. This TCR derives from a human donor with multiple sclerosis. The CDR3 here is CASSPPGVSSYEQYF. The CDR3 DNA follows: TGTGCCAGCTCACCACCGGGCGTAAGCTCCTACGAGCAGTACTTC.